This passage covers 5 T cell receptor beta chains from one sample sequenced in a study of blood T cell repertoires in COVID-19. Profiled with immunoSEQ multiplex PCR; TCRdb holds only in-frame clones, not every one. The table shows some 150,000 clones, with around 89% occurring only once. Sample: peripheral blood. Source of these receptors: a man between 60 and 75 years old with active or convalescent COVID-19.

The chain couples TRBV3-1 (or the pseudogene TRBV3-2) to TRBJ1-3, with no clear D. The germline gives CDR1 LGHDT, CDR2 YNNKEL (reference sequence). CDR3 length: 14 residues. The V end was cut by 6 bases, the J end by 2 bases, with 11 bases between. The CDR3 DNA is TGTGCCAGCAGTCGAGCGGAGGCTGGAAACACCATATATTTT. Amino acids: CASSRAEAGNTIYF.

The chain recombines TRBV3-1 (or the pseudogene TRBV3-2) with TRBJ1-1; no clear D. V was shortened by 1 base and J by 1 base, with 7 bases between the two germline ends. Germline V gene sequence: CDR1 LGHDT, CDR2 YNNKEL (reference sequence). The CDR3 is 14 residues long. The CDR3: CASSQASSNTEAFF. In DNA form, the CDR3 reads TGTGCCAGCAGCCAAGCCAGTTCGAACACTGAAGCTTTCTTT.

The CDR3 region is CASSPGTSGKYEQYF. CDR3 nucleotides: TGTGCCAGCAGCCCCGGGACTAGCGGGAAATACGAGCAGTACTTC. The chain links TRBV9 to TRBJ2-7; TRBD2 agrees at 13 bases. Germline V CDR1 and CDR2: SGDLS, YYNGEE. V gave up 4 bases and J gave up 4 bases; unmatched junction bases: 5. The CDR3 length is 15 residues. The full variable domain, its missing parts supplied by reference TRBV9 and TRBJ2-7, is DSGVTQTPKHLITATGQRVTLRCSPRSGDLSVYWYQQSLDQGLQFLIQYYNGEERAKGNILERFSAQQFPDLHSELNLSSLELGDSALYFCASSPGTSGKYEQYFGPGTRLTVT.

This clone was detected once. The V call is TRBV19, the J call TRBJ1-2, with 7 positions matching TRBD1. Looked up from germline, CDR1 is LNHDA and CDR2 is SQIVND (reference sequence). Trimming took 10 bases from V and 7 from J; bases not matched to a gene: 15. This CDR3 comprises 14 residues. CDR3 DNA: TGTGCCACCGAGACGGGGTACAGGGGCTCTGGCTACACCTTC. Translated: CATETGYRGSGYTF.

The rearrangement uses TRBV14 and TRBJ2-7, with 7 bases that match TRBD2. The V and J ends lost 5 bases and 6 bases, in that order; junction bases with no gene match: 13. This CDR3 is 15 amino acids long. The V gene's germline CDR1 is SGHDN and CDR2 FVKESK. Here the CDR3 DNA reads TGTGCCAGCAGCAAGGGGAGGGCAGGGAAGGGCGAGCAGTACTTC. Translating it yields CASSKGRAGKGEQYF.